This TCR beta chain was observed in a study of shared clonotypes between healthy human individuals. Across the study: The study used three CD4 naive, three CD4 memory, two CD8 naive and one CD8 memory plate per donor.

Naive CD4+ cells were CD45RA-selected; the remaining cells were memory. The germline gives CDR1 SGHTS, CDR2 YDEGEE. Trimming took 1 base from V and 3 from J, leaving 11 bases between them. This CDR3 is 15 amino acids long. Methods used by the authors: Filtering differed for immunoSEQ, which gave only junction sequences without quality scores. Profiling relied on immunoSEQ multiplex PCR, and the TCRdb table lists in-frame clones only, not all of them. That table supplies the V and J calls and clone size; D and trimming were determined from the DNA. The top ten clones hold 0.89% of a sample with around 990,000 clones, approximately 80% of them seen once.

The specimen sequenced was memory CD4+ T cells from PBMCs. Subset defined: CD45RA-negative fraction. The sequence was obtained from a man aged 18 to 29 in good health. Some clones in this sample may be carry-over from other donors' samples. The chain employs TRBV5-8 and TRBJ1-3; D might be TRBD1 (5 bases). The CDR3 loop is CASSLKRGFGNTIYF. CDR3 DNA: TGTGCCAGCAGCTTGAAAAGGGGATTTGGAAACACCATATATTTT.